Presented here are 18 T cell receptor beta chains from one specimen sequenced in a study of T cell changes during pregnancy in multiple sclerosis. TCRdb's table, derived via immunoSEQ multiplex PCR, lists solely in-frame clones and lacks some. Here the sample spans about 20,000 clones, 88% being singletons. The sequencing used CD8+ T cells from peripheral blood mononuclear cells, collected in the third trimester of pregnancy. Source of these receptors: a female donor in good health, enrolled as a control in a pregnancy study.

The chain has TRBV19 and TRBJ1-1, with D perhaps TRBD1 (5 bases). V lost 5 bases and J 2 bases, leaving 9 bases between the germline ends. This CDR3 is 13 amino acids long. CDR1 is LNHDA and CDR2 is SQIVND in the germline V gene (reference sequence). This chain's CDR3 is CASSGQINTEAFF. CDR3 sequence (DNA): TGTGCCAGTAGTGGACAAATAAACACTGAAGCTTTCTTT.

This clone was counted a single time. This chain joins TRBV27 and TRBJ1-2; D is undetermined. Germline lookup yields CDR1 MNHEY and CDR2 SMNVEV (reference sequence). V lost 3 bases to trimming and J lost 6 bases, with 11 bases between them. The CDR3 has 13 amino acids. DNA of the CDR3: TGTGCCAGCAGTTTGACTAACGGTCATGGCTACACCTTC. Its translation: CASSLTNGHGYTF.

V gene TRBV2 combines with J gene TRBJ1-5; TRBD1 agrees at 7 bases. Germline loops: CDR1 SNHLY, CDR2 FYNNEI. V was pared by 6 bases and J by 4 bases, with 6 bases of the junction left unmatched. CDR3 length: 14 amino acids. The CDR3 loop reads CASSSGTVNQPQHF. CDR3 sequence (DNA): TGTGCCAGCAGCTCCGGGACAGTGAATCAGCCCCAGCATTTT.

The chain recombines TRBV6-5 with TRBJ2-3; no clear D gene. Germline values: CDR1 MNHEY, CDR2 SVGAGI. Trimming left V 6 bases short and J 3 bases short, with 13 bases between. The CDR3 is made up of 14 amino acids. The DNA for the CDR3 is TGTGCCAGCAGGTCCTATACCATGACAGATACGCAGTATTTT. Its protein product is CASRSYTMTDTQYF.

This clone was observed a single time. The chain uses TRBV15 and TRBJ2-7, with D possibly TRBD2 on 6 matching bases. The ends were cut back, 6 bases at V and 0 bases at J, with 12 bases in the middle. CDR3 length: 14 residues. Germline CDR1 LNHNV, CDR2 YYDKDF (reference sequence). In nucleotides, the CDR3 is TGTGCCACCAGGGAGGGATGGAACTCCTACGAGCAGTACTTC. This gives the protein CATREGWNSYEQYF.

This clone was observed once. The rearrangement uses TRBV7-2 and TRBJ2-3, with 10 bases aligning to TRBD2. With 2 bases clipped from V and 6 bases from J, the junction kept 5 bases outside the gene matches. The CDR3 covers 15 residues. Per the germline V gene, CDR1 is SGHTA and CDR2 is FQGNSA. CDR3 sequence: CASSLSRAGGDTQYF. The CDR3, as DNA: TGTGCCAGCAGCTTAAGTCGAGCGGGGGGGGATACGCAGTATTTT.

The chain recombines TRBV6-5 with TRBJ1-1; 8 bases align to TRBD1. The V gene's germline CDR1 is MNHEY and CDR2 SVGAGI. The CDR3 has 14 residues. The trim removed 4 bases at V and 1 base at J, leaving 2 bases unmatched. CDR3 sequence: CASSLGTGNTEAFF. In DNA, the CDR3 is TGTGCCAGCAGTTTGGGGACAGGGAACACTGAAGCTTTCTTT.

J is TRBJ2-1 and V is TRBV19; D perhaps matches TRBD2 (7 bases). Germline CDR1 and CDR2: LNHDA and SQIVND (reference sequence). Trimming cost V 9 bases and J 8 bases, with 14 bases left between them. This CDR3 is 12 amino acids long. The CDR3 loop reads CASSWGGYEQFF. The CDR3 nucleotides read TGTGCCAGCAGTTGGGGGGGCTATGAGCAGTTCTTC.

The rearrangement uses TRBV4-3 and TRBJ2-2, with TRBD1 matching over 7 bases. Germline assignment: CDR1 LGHNA and CDR2 YSLEER. This CDR3 is 16 amino acids long. Unmatched junction bases numbered 6, after V lost 0 bases and J lost 5 bases. The CDR3 DNA follows: TGCGCCAGCAGCCAAGAGACAGGGTTTCGGACCGGGGAGCTGTTTTTT. As protein: CASSQETGFRTGELFF.

CDR3 coding DNA: TGTGCCAGCAGAGCCGGTCAAACCTTCTTTATGAATGAGCAGTTCTTC. Amino acid sequence: CASRAGQTFFMNEQFF. The genes are TRBV2 and TRBJ2-1; D uncertain. The CDR3 has 16 residues. Trimming shortened V by 6 bases and J by 7 bases, and 22 bases separated the two germline ends. The germline V gene encodes CDR1 SNHLY and CDR2 FYNNEI.

The rearrangement links TRBV27 to TRBJ2-5; possible D gene TRBD2, 6 bases. V was clipped by 0 bases and J by 5 bases, with 19 bases between them. The CDR3 contains 17 residues. The germline V gene has CDR1 MNHEY and CDR2 SMNVEV (reference sequence). CDR3 DNA sequence: TGTGCCAGCAGTTTATCCCGACTGGCTAGCGAGGGCGAGACCCAGTACTTC. Protein sequence: CASSLSRLASEGETQYF.

The chain uses TRBV7-2 and TRBJ2-1; D gene uncertain. V lost 1 base and J 1 base, leaving 8 bases between the germline ends. Germline V gene sequence: CDR1 SGHTA, CDR2 FQGNSA. This CDR3 is 15 amino acids long. CDR3 nucleotide sequence: TGTGCCAGCAGCTTAGTTGTCAGTTCCTACAATGAGCAGTTCTTC. Translated: CASSLVVSSYNEQFF.

V is TRBV7-3 and J is TRBJ2-5; 12 bases are shared with TRBD2. The germline gives CDR1 SGHTA, CDR2 FQGTGA. This CDR3 has 16 residues. Trimming took 5 bases from V and 3 from J; bases not matched to a gene: 7. CDR3 residues: CASSRSRLAGEETQYF. CDR3 sequence (DNA): TGTGCCAGCAGCCGCTCCAGACTAGCGGGAGAAGAGACCCAGTACTTC.

This chain joins TRBV15 and TRBJ2-7; D possibly corresponds to TRBD1 (5 bases). The CDR3 contains 14 residues. The germline gives CDR1 LNHNV, CDR2 YYDKDF (reference sequence). V lost 5 bases to trimming and J lost 2 bases, with 13 bases between them. The CDR3 DNA follows: TGTGCCACCAGCGGCCGAAGGGGTCCCTACGAGCAGTACTTC. Translating gives CATSGRRGPYEQYF.

This chain joins TRBV13 and TRBJ1-2; 8 bases line up with TRBD1. The CDR3 sequence is 16 residues long. Looked up from germline, CDR1 is PRHDT and CDR2 is FYEKMQ (reference sequence). The junction had 9 bases not matched to a gene; V was cut back by 4 bases and J by 2 bases. The CDR3, as DNA: TGTGCCAGCAGCTCTAACTCCGACAGGGGAAACTATGGCTACACCTTC. It yields the protein CASSSNSDRGNYGYTF.

The chain is built from TRBV19 and TRBJ2-7; no definite D call. This CDR3 is built from 13 residues. V was cut by 3 bases and J by 4 bases, with 10 bases left in between. Germline V gives CDR1 LNHDA, CDR2 SQIVND (reference sequence). The CDR3 here is CASSMLGSYEQYF. The CDR3, as DNA: TGTGCCAGTAGTATGTTGGGCAGTTACGAGCAGTACTTC.

This clone is classed as medium-sized. The V gene is TRBV6-4, the J gene TRBJ2-1, with 16 bases fitting TRBD2. This CDR3 is built from 16 residues. Trimming removed 2 bases from V and 6 bases from J; junction bases left unmatched: 1. Germline V gene sequence: CDR1 MRHNA, CDR2 SNTAGT. The CDR3 nucleotides are TGTGCCAGCAGTGACGGGACTAGCGGGGGGGCCAATGAGCAGTTCTTC. Translated: CASSDGTSGGANEQFF.

V usage is TRBV29-1 and J usage is TRBJ2-1; 12 bases are shared with TRBD2. This CDR3 contains 16 residues. Germline CDR1 SQVTM, CDR2 ANQGSEA. Germline trimming cut 7 bases from V and 7 bases from J; bases unmatched to any gene: 14. The CDR3 protein is CSGILAGGRRVNEQFF. Written as DNA, the CDR3 is TGCAGCGGAATACTAGCGGGGGGCCGTAGGGTGAATGAGCAGTTCTTC.